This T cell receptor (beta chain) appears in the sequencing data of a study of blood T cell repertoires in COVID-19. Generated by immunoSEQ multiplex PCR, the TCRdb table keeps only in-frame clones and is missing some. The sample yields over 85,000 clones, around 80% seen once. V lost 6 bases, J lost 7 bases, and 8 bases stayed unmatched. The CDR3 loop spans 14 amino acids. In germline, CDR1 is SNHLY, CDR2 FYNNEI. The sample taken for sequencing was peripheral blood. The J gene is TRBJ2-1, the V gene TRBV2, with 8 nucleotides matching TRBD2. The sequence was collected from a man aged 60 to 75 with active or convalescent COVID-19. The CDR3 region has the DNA TGTGCCAGCAGCACTACGGGGGGGAAAAATGAGCAGTTCTTC. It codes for CASSTTGGKNEQFF. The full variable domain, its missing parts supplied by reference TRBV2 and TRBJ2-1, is EPEVTQTPSHQVTQMGQEVILRCVPISNHLYFYWYRQILGQKVEFLVSFYNNEISEKSEIFDDQFSVERPDGSNFTLKIRSTKLEDSAMYFCASSTTGGKNEQFFGPGTRLTVL.